This T cell receptor (beta chain) is drawn from a study of shared clonotypes between healthy human individuals. General study points: Inspection by rarefaction showed sorted-subset sequencing to be incomplete despite large depth.

An even split of each subset's genomic DNA across several immunoSEQ plates was performed. TCRdb's copy holds only in-frame clones and misses some; the assay was immunoSEQ multiplex PCR. The data hold under 2,500,000 clones, with 90% to 97% observed a single time. About this clone itself: Its specificity is not known.

Source material: naive CD4+ T cells sorted from blood. Regarding subset: CD45RA+ positively selected. The TCR sequence derives from a man between 18 and 29 years old in good health.

This CDR3 is CASSPMREGNSPLHF. The CDR3 DNA follows: TGTGCCAGCAGTCCCATGAGAGAAGGGAATTCACCCCTCCACTTT. The chain joins TRBV6-6 to TRBJ1-6; D is ambiguous. Germline CDR1 is MNHNY and CDR2 is SVGAGI (reference sequence). The CDR3 consists of 15 residues. Trimming stripped 5 bases from V and 7 bases from J, with 15 bases between.